The 23 T cell receptor beta chains reported below all come from one sample, sequenced in a study of CD8+CD57+ T cells in acquired aplastic anemia (dated by TCRdb to 2017 to 2018). Patients chosen for sequencing had shown expansion of CD8+CD57+ cells by flow cytometry. The sample was run on an Illumina HiSeq 2000. Genomic DNA was used as template for profiling of TCR beta VDJ combinations and CDR3 sequences. TCRdb trimmed the raw reads at Q25, called clones with MiXCR and kept productive beta chains. When rows share a CDR3 protein, they turn into one entry using the most common DNA and genes. In this sample the table shows about 43,000 distinct CDR3 sequences, roughly three fifths of which occur a single time. The ten largest clones represent 59% of the sample. Sequencing was carried out using sorted CD4+, CD8+, or CD8+CD57+ T cells (not recorded which) from PBMCs. These receptors all stem from a human donor with aplastic anemia.

The table lists this clonotype with a few counts. A much larger clone differs from this one at a single base, so this may be a read error. This sequence joins TRBV7-3 and TRBJ2-3; 12 nucleotides line up with TRBD2. With 8 bases clipped from V and 5 bases from J, the junction kept 8 bases outside the gene matches. CDR1 is SGHTA, CDR2 FQGTGA, per germline. The CDR3 length is 15 residues. The CDR3 sequence: CASGPSGGAEDTQYF. The CDR3 nucleotides are TGTGCCAGCGGGCCTAGCGGGGGGGCGGAAGATACGCAGTATTTT. The full variable domain, completed using reference TRBV7-3 and TRBJ2-3, is GAGVSQTPSNKVTEKGKYVELRCDPISGHTALYWYRQSLGQGPEFLIYFQGTGAADDSGLPNDRFFAVRPEGSVSTLKIQRTERGDSAVYLCASGPSGGAEDTQYFGPGTRLTVL.

V gene TRBV24-1 combines with J gene TRBJ2-7; D is perhaps TRBD1 (7 bases). Germline values: CDR1 KGHDR, CDR2 SFDVKD. The CDR3 is made up of 15 amino acids. Trimming removed 6 bases at V and 5 bases at J, with 19 bases between. The CDR3 DNA follows: TGTGCCACCAGTCCAACGACGACAGGGAGGAACGAGCAGTACTTC. It translates to CATSPTTTGRNEQYF.

The V gene is TRBV15, the J gene TRBJ2-7; D is perhaps TRBD1 (5 bases). Looked up from germline, CDR1 is LNHNV and CDR2 is YYDKDF (reference sequence). The CDR3 length is 12 residues. V lost 3 bases, J lost 5 bases, and 8 bases lay in between. Here the CDR3 reads CATSSGQDEQYV. The CDR3 DNA is TGTGCCACCAGCAGCGGACAAGACGAGCAGTACGTC.

This clonotype has a count of ten or more. V is TRBV11-2 and J is TRBJ2-5, with 7 bases fitting TRBD2. V shed 1 base and J 2 bases; nucleotides not matched to a gene: 4. This CDR3 contains 15 residues. CDR1 is SGHAT, CDR2 FQNNGV, per germline. The CDR3 is CASSLALAEQETQYF. The CDR3 nucleotides read TGTGCCAGCAGCTTAGCCCTAGCGGAGCAAGAGACCCAGTACTTC.

This clonotype came up once. The rearrangement links TRBV25-1 to TRBJ2-5; TRBD2 matches 9 bases. The junction had 13 bases not matched to a gene; V was cut back by 9 bases and J by 2 bases. The CDR3 has 16 residues. Germline V gives CDR1 MGHDK, CDR2 SYGVNS. The CDR3 loop is CASRPGVAGAQETQYF. The CDR3 DNA is TGTGCCAGTAGGCCTGGGGTAGCGGGAGCTCAAGAGACCCAGTACTTC.

The chain couples TRBV6-5 to TRBJ1-2; D not resolved. Germline V gene lookup returns CDR1 MNHEY and CDR2 SVGAGI. This CDR3 is built from 17 residues. Between the trimmed V and J ends, which lost 2 bases and 2 bases, there was a span of 18 bases. CDR3 coding DNA: TGTGCCAGCAGTTACGGGATAGGCGAAAACAGCAACTATGGCTACACCTTC. It specifies CASSYGIGENSNYGYTF.

This chain connects TRBV2 to TRBJ2-1; TRBD1 matches 12 bases. Trimming cost V 6 bases and J 6 bases; bases outside gene matches: 3. The CDR3 length is 14 residues. The germline V gene encodes CDR1 SNHLY and CDR2 FYNNEI. CDR3 DNA: TGTGCCAGCAGCGGGACAGGGGGCTTCAATGAGCAGTTCTTC. Its protein is CASSGTGGFNEQFF. The whole variable domain, filled in from reference TRBV2 and TRBJ2-1, reads EPEVTQTPSHQVTQMGQEVILRCVPISNHLYFYWYRQILGQKVEFLVSFYNNEISEKSEIFDDQFSVERPDGSNFTLKIRSTKLEDSAMYFCASSGTGGFNEQFFGPGTRLTVL.

The gene calls are TRBV7-3 and TRBJ1-6; D gene uncertain. Looked up from germline, CDR1 is SGHTA and CDR2 is FQGTGA. There are 13 residues in the CDR3. The V gene lost 1 base and the J gene lost 7 bases, with 5 bases spanning the gap. The CDR3 bases are TGTGCCAGCAGCTTAAACCCGAATTCACCCCTCCACTTT. Translating it yields CASSLNPNSPLHF.

CDR3 DNA sequence: TGCAGCGTTGACGCCTACACTGAAGCTTTCTTT. This translates into CSVDAYTEAFF. V usage is TRBV29-1 and J usage is TRBJ1-1, with D uncertain. CDR1 and CDR2 (germline): SQVTM, ANQGSEA. V was shortened by 3 bases and J by 3 bases, with 5 bases between the two germline ends. The CDR3 runs 11 residues.

The chain carries TRBV5-8 and TRBJ2-7; D is ambiguous. Trimming left V 2 bases short and J 7 bases short, with 19 bases between. CDR1 and CDR2 from the germline V gene are SGHTS and YDEGEE. CDR3 length equals 15 residues. Here the CDR3 reads CASSFSRTPTREQYF. The CDR3 DNA reads TGTGCCAGCAGCTTTTCGAGGACCCCAACCAGGGAGCAGTACTTC.

Remarks on this clonotype: A read error may be the cause here, since a much bigger clone is one base away. The chain carries TRBV20-1 and TRBJ1-2; D is uncertain. The CDR3 covers 14 residues. V lost 1 base, J lost 5 bases, and 14 bases lay in between. The germline V gene has CDR1 DFQATT and CDR2 SNEGSKA (reference sequence). CDR3 nucleotides: TGCAGTGCTAGAGGGCTCAAGGCTAGTTATGGCTACACCTTC. Translating it yields CSARGLKASYGYTF.

V is TRBV20-1 and J is TRBJ1-5; D remains ambiguous. The germline V gene has CDR1 DFQATT and CDR2 SNEGSKA (reference sequence). V lost 8 bases and J 0 bases, leaving 11 bases between the germline ends. The CDR3 runs to 13 residues. The CDR3 region has the DNA TGCAGTTCCCGGACGGATAGCAATCAGCCCCAGCATTTT. Translation: CSSRTDSNQPQHF.

This clonotype has ten or more counts. The CDR3 sequence: CASSSDRADYEQYF. The CDR3 region has the DNA TGTGCCAGCAGCAGTGACAGGGCTGATTACGAGCAGTACTTC. This sequence joins TRBV6-1 and TRBJ2-7; 7 bases line up with TRBD1. The germline V gene has CDR1 MNHNS and CDR2 SASEGT. With 6 bases clipped from V and 4 bases from J, the junction kept 9 bases outside the gene matches. The CDR3 is made up of 14 amino acids.

The chain recombines TRBV24-1 with TRBJ1-2, with D uncertain. The CDR3 covers 15 residues. Trimming removed 5 bases at V and 2 bases at J, with 14 bases between. Looked up from germline, CDR1 is KGHDR and CDR2 is SFDVKD. The CDR3 loop is CATSVAESGNYGYTF. CDR3 nucleotides: TGTGCCACCAGTGTCGCAGAGTCGGGGAACTATGGCTACACCTTC.

The gene calls are TRBV15 and TRBJ1-1; unclear D gene. In germline, CDR1 is LNHNV, CDR2 YYDKDF (reference sequence). V lost 2 bases, J lost 1 base, and 2 bases lay in between. This CDR3 spans 12 amino acids. The CDR3 DNA reads as TGTGCCACCAGCAGAAAGAACACTGAAGCTTTCTTT. Translating gives CATSRKNTEAFF.

The CDR3 protein is CASSSNGLQDGYTF. CDR3 DNA: TGTGCCAGCAGCTCAAACGGACTCCAGGATGGCTACACCTTC. The chain is built from TRBV7-9 and TRBJ1-2; D remains unclear. The germline gives CDR1 SEHNR, CDR2 FQNEAQ (reference sequence). The V gene lost 4 bases and the J gene lost 6 bases, with 15 bases spanning the gap. This CDR3 spans 14 amino acids.

This clonotype appeared many times. The chain is built from TRBV5-6 and TRBJ1-3; 8 bases agree with TRBD1. With V trimmed by 5 bases and J by 7 bases, 17 bases remained unmatched. The CDR3 totals 17 residues. CDR1 and CDR2 from the germline V gene are SGHDT and YYEEEE. The CDR3 sequence: CASSSKPPGQGWNTIYF. Here the CDR3 DNA reads TGTGCCAGCAGTTCAAAACCCCCCGGACAGGGATGGAACACCATATATTTT.

This clonotype occurred once. This chain joins TRBV12-3 or TRBV12-4 and TRBJ2-7; D might be TRBD1 (5 bases). V lost 5 bases to trimming and J lost 6 bases, with 11 bases between them. The CDR3 is 12 residues long. In nucleotides, the CDR3 is TGTGCCAGCAGTCAGACAGCTCTCGAGCAGTACTTC. Protein product: CASSQTALEQYF.

The chain carries TRBV2 and TRBJ2-5; 10 nucleotides match TRBD1. The J segment lost 10 bases and the V segment lost 6 bases, leaving 2 bases of the junction unmatched. The CDR3 is 11 amino acids. CDR1 is SNHLY and CDR2 is FYNNEI in the germline V gene. The CDR3 DNA reads as TGTGCCAGCAGCGGACAGGGGGACCAGTACTTC. It codes for CASSGQGDQYF.

V and J are TRBV2 and TRBJ1-4, with 11 nucleotides matching TRBD1. CDR3 size: 15 residues. Germline loops: CDR1 SNHLY, CDR2 FYNNEI. Trimming took 5 bases from V and 10 from J; bases not matched to a gene: 9. As DNA, the CDR3 is TGTGCCAGCAGTTTAGCCGGGGACAGGGGGGGAAAACTGTTTTTT. It specifies CASSLAGDRGGKLFF.

This clonotype has more than one count but fewer than ten. The chain couples TRBV5-8 to TRBJ2-7, with 7 bases identical to TRBD1. V lost 0 bases and J lost 1; bases outside the gene matches: 1. Germline V gene sequence: CDR1 SGHTS, CDR2 YDEGEE. CDR3 length: 14 amino acids. The CDR3 DNA reads as TGTGCCAGCAGCTTGGGACAGGGTTCCTACGAGCAGTACTTC. This gives the protein CASSLGQGSYEQYF.

This clonotype was seen only a few times. The chain employs TRBV10-2 and TRBJ1-5, with unresolved D. Germline CDR1 WSHSY, CDR2 SAAADI. V shed 7 bases and J shed 0 bases, with 13 bases lying between them. The length of the CDR3 is 15 residues. CDR3 loop: CASTTGVHSNQPQHF. In DNA, the CDR3 is TGCGCCAGCACCACCGGCGTTCATAGCAATCAGCCCCAGCATTTT.

This chain links TRBV15 with TRBJ2-7, with TRBD1 as a possible D gene (5 bases). This CDR3 has 15 amino acids. Trimming pared 1 base from V and 2 bases from J, leaving 12 bases between. Looked up from germline, CDR1 is LNHNV and CDR2 is YYDKDF (reference sequence). CDR3 nucleotides: TGTGCCACCAGCAGAGGACGTCAGGGCCCCTACGAGCAGTACTTC. Residues: CATSRGRQGPYEQYF.